This passage covers 3 T cell receptor beta chains from one sample sequenced in a study of radiation and T cells in renal cell carcinoma. Time point: blood 2 weeks post-SBRT. The sample's treatment: 15 Gy SBRT to primary tumor, nephrectomy 4 weeks later. Libraries were prepared by immunoSEQ multiplex PCR; TCRdb keeps only in-frame clonotypes and omits some of them. The repertoire consists of 120,000 or so clones, with about four fifths occurring once and the leading ten covering 4.5% to 7%. The source material was blood, sampled from a patient whose treatment included radiotherapy and nephrectomy. These receptor sequences come from a man in his forties or fifties with renal cell carcinoma.

The chain recombines TRBV6-1 with TRBJ1-2; D gene ambiguous. The V and J ends lost 3 bases and 4 bases respectively, with 9 bases between them. The germline gives CDR1 MNHNS, CDR2 SASEGT. The CDR3 runs 13 residues. In DNA form, the CDR3 reads TGTGCCAGCAGTGATTGGGAGGTCTATGGCTACACCTTC. Encoded protein: CASSDWEVYGYTF.

V gene TRBV9 combines with J gene TRBJ2-6; 9 nucleotides line up with TRBD2. The CDR3 is made up of 17 amino acids. Germline V CDR1 and CDR2: SGDLS, YYNGEE. The V gene end was trimmed by 3 bases and the J gene end by 2 bases; junction bases not matched to a gene: 6. The CDR3 region is CASSGSGGNAGANVLTF. The CDR3 DNA reads as TGTGCCAGCAGCGGCAGCGGGGGGAACGCTGGGGCCAACGTCCTGACTTTC.

The genes are TRBV7-2 and TRBJ1-4; D not resolved. CDR1 SGHTA and CDR2 FQGNSA come from the germline V gene. The CDR3 runs to 14 residues. V dropped 5 bases and J dropped 7 bases, with 14 bases sitting between them. The CDR3 sequence: CASSLMGFGEKLFF. Here the CDR3 DNA reads TGTGCCAGCAGCCTAATGGGGTTTGGTGAAAAACTGTTTTTT.